The source of this T cell receptor (beta chain) is a study of blood T cells in healthy people across ages. V lost 5 bases and J lost 1; bases outside the gene matches: 7. Germline values: CDR1 DFQATT, CDR2 SNEGSKA (reference sequence). The CDR3 totals 14 residues. Alongside a J-beta primer mix, a sample-barcoded 5' primer served in a second PCR lasting about 7 to 12 cycles. TCRdb re-derived calls from the 5' RACE reads in MiXCR, one entry per CDR3 protein. Among roughly 1.7 million distinct CDR3 sequences listed, about 31% were seen once. Sequencing was done on a sample of blood. This sequence joins TRBV20-1 and TRBJ2-7, with 8 bases fitting TRBD2. The receptor was derived from a woman in her 30s in good health. CDR3 DNA: TGCAGTGCTCCAGGGGCGGGGGGTTCCTACGAGCAGTACTTC. As protein: CSAPGAGGSYEQYF.